Included here is one T cell receptor beta chain sequence, with context. This sample was taken from a study of cytomegalovirus exposure and HLA in healthy donors. Primers included in the PCR were 60 Vbeta and 13 Jbeta primers. TCRdb's table, derived via immunoSEQ multiplex PCR, lists solely in-frame clones and lacks some. Here the sample spans approximately 120,000 clones, 60% to 85% being singletons. V shed 3 bases and J 2 bases; nucleotides not matched to a gene: 6. Germline assignment: CDR1 LNHDA and CDR2 SQIVND (reference sequence). The CDR3 is 15 amino acids. What was sequenced was PBMCs. The TCR sequence derives from a female donor in good health and CMV-seronegative. This chain joins TRBV19 and TRBJ2-7; 8 positions agree with TRBD1. Here the CDR3 DNA reads TGTGCCAGTAGTATTGACAGGGGCCCTACCTACGAGCAGTACTTC. This sequence encodes CASSIDRGPTYEQYF. Looking up the rest from reference TRBV19 and TRBJ2-7 gives the full variable domain: DGGITQSPKYLFRKEGQNVTLSCEQNLNHDAMYWYRQDPGQGLRLIYYSQIVNDFQKGDIAEGYSVSREKKESFPLTVTSAQKNPTAFYLCASSIDRGPTYEQYFGPGTRLTVT.